This T cell receptor (beta chain) comes out of a study of blood T cell repertoires in COVID-19. The overall study: Material from acute and convalescent COVID-19 was sourced from the United States, Italy and Spain. T cells, B-cell-depleted T cells, or PBMCs provided the cDNA or gDNA that served as material.

Participant age was roughly 18 to 90 years, and participants resided in around 24 US areas. CDR1 and CDR2 from the germline V gene are LNHNV and YYDKDF (reference sequence). Trimming removed 3 bases from V and 1 base from J; junction bases left unmatched: 6. This CDR3 spans 17 amino acids. In the original workflow: Amplified reference gene primers provided the basis for estimating nucleated cell counts. Clones were sequenced by immunoSEQ multiplex PCR, and TCRdb holds only the in-frame ones, with some missing. For V, J and clone size, that table is used; D and trimming come from the DNA. Among under 200,000 clones, 86% were seen once, and the ten largest hold approximately 5%.

The sequenced material came from PBMCs or T cells enriched from blood (not recorded which). The rearrangement links TRBV15 to TRBJ2-1; 10 bases fit TRBD2. This TCR derives from a man in his forties or fifties with acute COVID-19. CDR3 loop: CATSSGTTSGSYNEQFF. CDR3 DNA: TGTGCCACCAGCAGCGGAACGACTAGCGGGTCCTACAATGAGCAGTTCTTC. Full variable domain (missing parts from reference TRBV15 and TRBJ2-1): DAMVIQNPRYQVTQFGKPVTLSCSQTLNHNVMYWYQQKSSQAPKLLFHYYDKDFNNEADTPDNFQSRRPNTSFCFLDIRSPGLGDTAMYLCATSSGTTSGSYNEQFFGPGTRLTVL.